The text below deals with one TCR beta chain. This clonotype came up many times. Its target antigen remains unknown. There are no base qualities to consult, and no much larger clone falls within one base. The treatment or condition label for this specimen denotes: allogeneic hematopoietic cell transplantation with graft depleted of TCRalphabeta T cells and CD19 B cells. TCRalphabeta/CD19-depleted allogeneic hematopoietic cell grafts were given to the transplant recipients, all of whom were children. The method behind the library was PCR. Sequencer: Illumina HiSeq 2500. TCR library preparation used molecular barcoding, with unique molecular identifiers applied to normalize quantification of the TCRbeta repertoire. TCRdb ran its own pipeline on the public reads, namely fastp trimming at Q25 and MiXCR clone calling, and kept in-frame beta chains. Duplicate CDR3 protein sequences are folded into a single record with the most common DNA and genes. Present in this sample are 200,000 to 250,000 distinct CDR3 sequences, roughly 8.2% of which were seen just once. Almost 6.5% of the sample is held by the ten biggest clonotypes.

The data belong to a study of T-cell reconstitution after alpha-beta-depleted transplantation in children listed by TCRdb under 2016. As for the study more broadly: Using TCR repertoire profiling, the study followed T-cell immune reconstitution in a quantitative way in children after TCRalphabeta/CD19-depleted allogeneic hematopoietic cell transplantation. Results and caveats for the whole study, not just this receptor: Over the following months the frequencies of hyperexpanded clones went down, and after one year T-cell counts and TCRbeta diversity were mostly credited to newly produced T cells. About two months after transplant, the apparently early recovery of alphabetaT-cell counts reportedly depended on just several hundred clones that had expanded rapidly and came from non-depleted graft cells. In some patients, the high TCRbeta diversity seen at day 60 was put down to recipient T cells and intrathymic progenitors that had survived conditioning.

From its cysteine to its phenylalanine, the CDR3 spans 13 amino acids. Kept here is only the CDR3 DNA, which spans 39 bases and is read in frame from base 1. According to the germline V gene, CDR1 reads LGHNA and CDR2 reads YSLEER. Germline trimming: 4 bases from V, 4 bases from J; junction bases outside gene matches: 3. The TCR originated in a male patient younger than 18 who had a stem cell transplant for acute lymphoblastic leukemia, so the T cells may come from the graft donor. Recombination linked TRBV4-3 to TRBJ2-5; 7 central bases correspond to TRBD2. Sequenced here: PBMCs, mostly from graft donor cells, sampled 180 days after TCRalphabeta/CD19-depleted stem cell transplant. DNA sequence: TGCGCCAGCAGCCCGACGGGAGGAGAGACCCAGTACTTC. Its translation reads: CASSPTGGETQYF.